Following are 26 T cell receptor beta chains from one sample sequenced in a study of neurological immune-mediated disorders. MiXCR, run by TCRdb on the 5' RACE reads, gives a single entry per CDR3 protein. Of 70,000 or so distinct CDR3 sequences detected, approximately 3.3% appear once; the ten largest clones hold 5.2%. Sequencing was done on a sample of PBMCs. The origin of the receptors is a woman aged 45 to 65 with multiple sclerosis.

At least ten counts were recorded for this clonotype. One junction end does not reproduce the germline sequence, and a read error may be involved. The chain links TRBV20-1 to TRBJ1-2, with a possible D match to TRBD1 (6 bases). The CDR3 loop spans 11 amino acids. Germline CDR1 reads DFQATT; CDR2 reads SNEGSKA (reference sequence). CDR3 DNA sequence: TGCAGTGCCCTCCCGGAGGGGACACCAGCCTTC. It codes for CSALPEGTPAF.

This clonotype appeared many times. The rearrangement uses TRBV10-3 and TRBJ1-3, with a weak D call TRBD1 (6 bases). Trimming pared 10 bases from V and 2 bases from J, leaving 12 bases between. The CDR3 extends over 13 amino acids. Per the germline V gene, CDR1 is ENHRY and CDR2 is SYGVKD. The CDR3 loop reads CATRTDTGNTIYF. CDR3 DNA sequence: TGTGCCACCCGGACAGATACTGGAAACACCATATATTTT.

This clonotype showed up many times. V usage is TRBV6-5 and J usage is TRBJ2-3; D is perhaps TRBD1 (7 bases). Per germline, CDR1 MNHEY and CDR2 SVGAGI. V lost 4 bases and J 0 bases, leaving 8 bases between the germline ends. This CDR3 comprises 14 residues. For the CDR3, the DNA is TGTGCCAGCAGTTCAGGGGGGAGCACAGATACGCAGTATTTT. Translation: CASSSGGSTDTQYF.

The sample holds many counts of this clonotype. The chain combines TRBV20-1 with TRBJ2-7; possibly TRBD2 for D (5 bases). CDR3 size: 13 residues. CDR1 and CDR2 (germline): DFQATT, SNEGSKA (reference sequence). Trimming took off 0 bases at V and 3 bases at J, with 9 bases between the two ends. CDR3: CSAREGSGYEQYF. CDR3 in DNA: TGCAGTGCTAGAGAGGGGAGCGGCTACGAGCAGTACTTC.

This clonotype appeared many times. The chain has TRBV18 and TRBJ2-2; no clear D gene. Deletions cut 1 base from V and 7 bases from J, with 4 bases between. CDR1 is KGHSH, CDR2 LQKENI, per germline. The CDR3 has 12 residues. Here the CDR3 reads CASSPQIGELFF. DNA of the CDR3: TGTGCCAGCTCACCACAGATCGGGGAGCTGTTTTTT.

The table lists this clonotype with many counts. This chain joins TRBV12-3 or TRBV12-4 and TRBJ1-5; no clear D. Trimming removed 5 bases at V and 6 bases at J, with 17 bases between. The CDR3 is 15 amino acids. CDR3 sequence reads: CASSPTPGGGQPQHF. In DNA form, the CDR3 reads TGTGCCAGCAGTCCCACCCCCGGCGGAGGTCAGCCCCAGCATTTT.

Ten or more counts support this clonotype. The chain couples TRBV27 to TRBJ2-1; a possible D gene is TRBD1 (6 bases). Germline V gene lookup returns CDR1 MNHEY and CDR2 SMNVEV (reference sequence). V was trimmed by 4 bases and J by 9 bases, leaving 10 bases between them. The CDR3 runs to 12 residues. The CDR3 is CASSSRGGEQFF. The DNA of the CDR3 is TGTGCCAGCAGTTCCAGGGGCGGTGAGCAGTTCTTC.

This clonotype was recorded many times. The chain joins TRBV3-1 to TRBJ2-3, with 10 bases aligning to TRBD2. The germline V gene encodes CDR1 LGHDT and CDR2 YNNKEL (reference sequence). This CDR3 is built from 18 residues. V lost 3 bases and J lost 0; bases outside the gene matches: 9. The CDR3 DNA follows: TGTGCCAGCAGCCAGTGGGCTAGCGGGAGCCGAAGCACAGATACGCAGTATTTT. Amino acid sequence: CASSQWASGSRSTDTQYF.

This clonotype appeared many times. V is TRBV2 and J is TRBJ2-2, with 8 positions matching TRBD1. The germline V gene encodes CDR1 SNHLY and CDR2 FYNNEI. CDR3 length equals 14 residues. V shed 6 bases and J 4 bases; nucleotides not matched to a gene: 4. CDR3 amino acids: CASSGQGGTGELFF. The CDR3 DNA is TGTGCCAGCAGCGGACAGGGCGGCACCGGGGAGCTGTTTTTT.

This clonotype was counted many times. The J gene is TRBJ1-5, the V gene TRBV12-3 or TRBV12-4; TRBD1 matches at 12 bases. The CDR3 covers 14 residues. V lost 5 bases, J lost 7 bases, and 3 bases stayed unmatched. This chain's CDR3 is CASSGTGGGQPQHF. In nucleotides, the CDR3 is TGTGCCAGCAGTGGGACAGGGGGCGGGCAGCCCCAGCATTTT.

This clonotype was observed at least ten times. The chain links TRBV5-1 to TRBJ2-3; D is uncertain. Trimming removed 3 bases from V and 2 bases from J, with 10 bases in between. The CDR3 extends over 14 amino acids. The V gene's germline CDR1 is SGHRS and CDR2 YFSETQ. The CDR3 protein is CASSSERTTDTQYF. Written as DNA, the CDR3 is TGCGCCAGCAGCTCGGAGAGAACCACAGATACGCAGTATTTT.

The table lists this clonotype with many counts. The chain joins TRBV5-1 to TRBJ2-1, with D perhaps matching TRBD1 (5 bases). V was trimmed by 4 bases and J by 0 bases, leaving 14 bases between them. Germline loops: CDR1 SGHRS, CDR2 YFSETQ. The CDR3 covers 16 residues. The CDR3 region has the DNA TGCGCCAGCAGCGTACAGGTTTTCAGCTCCTACAATGAGCAGTTCTTC. It yields the protein CASSVQVFSSYNEQFF.

V and J are TRBV10-3 and TRBJ1-2; weak D call: TRBD1 (6 bases). Trimming left V 4 bases short and J 9 bases short, with 9 bases between. CDR1 is ENHRY and CDR2 is SYGVKD in the germline V gene. CDR3 size: 11 residues. The CDR3 sequence is CAISVQGSYTF. The DNA for the CDR3 is TGTGCCATCAGTGTACAGGGAAGCTACACCTTC.

This clonotype was recorded many times. This chain joins TRBV6-5 and TRBJ1-1; D ambiguous. The CDR3 sequence is 15 residues long. V lost 0 bases to trimming and J lost 2 bases, with 10 bases between them. CDR1 is MNHEY, CDR2 SVGAGI, per germline. CDR3 protein: CASSYSILGNTEAFF. The CDR3 DNA follows: TGTGCCAGCAGTTACTCGATATTGGGTAACACTGAAGCTTTCTTT.

In its sample, this clonotype was seen many times. At one end the junction does not follow the germline gene, possibly because of a read error. The chain recombines TRBV5-1 with TRBJ2-5; a possible D gene is TRBD1 (6 bases). The CDR3 covers 16 residues. Germline-derived CDR1 and CDR2 are SGHRS and YFSETQ. The CDR3: CASRLGATNLGETQYF. The CDR3 coding sequence is TGCGCCAGCAGATTGGGGGCGACGAATTTGGGGGAGACCCAGTACTTC.

This clonotype is labeled medium-sized. This rearrangement joins TRBV20-1 to TRBJ1-5, with a weak D call TRBD1 (5 bases). Per germline, CDR1 DFQATT and CDR2 SNEGSKA (reference sequence). The ends were cut back, 7 bases at V and 4 bases at J, with 14 bases in the middle. The CDR3 is made up of 13 amino acids. The CDR3 coding sequence is TGCAGTGTGGGGGGGAAGGGAAATCAGCCCCAGCATTTT. As protein: CSVGGKGNQPQHF.

The table lists this clonotype with many counts. The CDR3: CASSQDLGGSIYNEQFF. For the CDR3, the DNA is TGTGCCAGCAGCCAAGATCTTGGCGGGAGTATCTACAATGAGCAGTTCTTC. The V and J genes are TRBV3-1 and TRBJ2-1, with 7 bases that match TRBD2. The CDR3 consists of 17 residues. After removal of 0 bases from V and 3 bases from J, the junction contained 8 bases not matched to a gene. CDR1 is LGHDT and CDR2 is YNNKEL in the germline V gene (reference sequence).

This clonotype was seen many times. The chain is built from TRBV20-1 and TRBJ1-1; 7 positions match TRBD1. V dropped 1 base and J dropped 1; count of bases not matched to a gene: 6. Germline values: CDR1 DFQATT, CDR2 SNEGSKA (reference sequence). The CDR3 loop spans 15 amino acids. The CDR3: CSARGGGQTNTEAFF. In nucleotides, the CDR3 is TGCAGTGCTAGAGGGGGGGGACAGACGAACACTGAAGCTTTCTTT.

This clonotype was seen many times. The V and J genes are TRBV7-2 and TRBJ2-1; 8 positions match TRBD1. CDR1 is SGHTA and CDR2 is FQGNSA in the germline V gene. The CDR3 sequence is 15 residues long. V gave up 5 bases and J gave up 5 bases; unmatched junction bases: 8. CDR3 amino acids: CASSAPDRVNNEQFF. The DNA of the CDR3 is TGTGCCAGCAGCGCCCCGGACAGGGTTAACAATGAGCAGTTCTTC. Full variable domain (rest looked up from reference TRBV7-2 and TRBJ2-1): GAGVSQSPSNKVTEKGKDVELRCDPISGHTALYWYRQSLGQGLEFLIYFQGNSAPDKSGLPSDRFSAERTGGSVSTLTIQRTQQEDSAVYLCASSAPDRVNNEQFFGPGTRLTVL.

Ten or more counts support this clonotype. The chain combines TRBV20-1 with TRBJ2-5, with 11 bases that match TRBD1. CDR3 size: 14 residues. Germline V lookup: CDR1 DFQATT, CDR2 SNEGSKA (reference sequence). The ends lost 2 bases at V and 5 bases at J; junction bases unmatched: 4. The CDR3 nucleotides are TGCAGTGCTAGAACGGACAGGGGGCGGGAGACCCAGTACTTC. It translates to CSARTDRGRETQYF.

This clonotype has ten or more counts. V and J are TRBV4-1 and TRBJ2-4, with 10 bases matching TRBD2. The CDR3 extends over 20 amino acids. Germline CDR1 and CDR2: MGHRA and YSYEKL. After removal of 0 bases from V and 1 base from J, the junction contained 12 bases not matched to a gene. The CDR3 DNA follows: TGCGCCAGCAGCCAAGAAAGCCGTAGCGGGAGGATCGGGGCCAAAAACATTCAGTACTTC. It codes for CASSQESRSGRIGAKNIQYF.

This clonotype has ten or more counts. The chain carries TRBV12-3 or TRBV12-4 and TRBJ2-5; D may be TRBD2 (5 bases). The CDR3 spans 16 residues. Trimming took off 5 bases at V and 7 bases at J, with 23 bases between the two ends. CDR3 in amino acids: CASSPSSYSGGGTQYF. Here the CDR3 DNA reads TGTGCCAGCAGTCCTAGTTCGTATTCCGGAGGCGGGACCCAGTACTTC.

There are many counts of this clonotype. The chain carries TRBV7-2 and TRBJ1-2, with D perhaps matching TRBD1 (5 bases). CDR1 is SGHTA, CDR2 FQGNSA, per germline. The CDR3 spans 14 residues. The ends were cut back, 4 bases at V and 4 bases at J, with 13 bases in the middle. CDR3 protein: CASSSRVASYGYTF. The CDR3, as DNA: TGTGCCAGCAGCTCCAGGGTAGCGAGCTATGGCTACACCTTC.

This clonotype was seen at least ten times. This chain joins TRBV19 and TRBJ2-2; no firm D call. From germline, CDR1 is LNHDA and CDR2 SQIVND (reference sequence). V was trimmed by 9 bases and J by 4 bases, leaving 24 bases between them. The CDR3 covers 17 residues. Written as DNA, the CDR3 is TGTGCCAGCTGGTCGCGGCAGCCCAAGGGTAGCACCGGGGAGCTGTTTTTT. Translated, it gives CASWSRQPKGSTGELFF.

A note on this clonotype: Relative to the germline gene, one junction end is altered; a read error may explain this. V is TRBV5-1 and J is TRBJ2-1, with D unclear. The CDR3 length is 16 residues. Germline V gene sequence: CDR1 SGHRS, CDR2 YFSETQ. DNA for the CDR3: TGCGCCAGCAGCTTGGTACCGTGGGTACGGAACAATGCGCAGTTCTTC. This gives the protein CASSLVPWVRNNAQFF.

This clonotype was recorded many times. V and J are TRBV20-1 and TRBJ2-3, with D uncertain. Per the germline V gene, CDR1 is DFQATT and CDR2 is SNEGSKA (reference sequence). Trimming took 6 bases from V and 0 from J, leaving 16 bases between them. The length of the CDR3 is 15 residues. CDR3 sequence (DNA): TGCAGTGCCTTTAGTGCGTCCACTAGCACAGATACGCAGTATTTT. As protein: CSAFSASTSTDTQYF.